One sample yielded the 17 T cell receptor beta chains listed below, sequenced in a study of cytomegalovirus exposure and HLA in healthy donors (dated by TCRdb to 2016 to 2017). Receptor amplification or capture employed the immunoSEQ multiplex PCR assay. For the multiplex PCR, a mixture combining 60 forward primers for TCR Vbeta segments and 13 reverse primers for TCR Jbeta segments was used. The table was pulled from immuneACCESS by TCRdb, which kept in-frame rearrangements only. Such tables lose some clones; where checked, under half of the loss comes from unresolved V genes, and the rest has no known cause. The sample table contains 100,000 or so clones; only one count was recorded for roughly 84% of them. The ten largest clones add up to more than 0.95% of the sample. Material for sequencing was PBMCs. The source of these receptors is a woman aged 18 to 35 in good health and CMV-seronegative.

The chain joins TRBV30 to TRBJ2-7; 7 nucleotides match TRBD2. This CDR3 spans 11 amino acids. Losses at the gene ends were 5 bases for V and 3 bases for J; bases not matched to a gene: 1. Germline V gene data show CDR1 as GTSNPN and CDR2 as SVGIG (reference sequence). The CDR3 sequence is CAWSGGYEQYF. CDR3 coding DNA: TGTGCCTGGTCGGGGGGCTACGAGCAGTACTTC.

This clone has a handful of counts. The chain recombines TRBV6-5 with TRBJ2-2, with no clear D. This CDR3 contains 15 residues. CDR1 is MNHEY, CDR2 SVGAGI, per germline. Trimming removed 0 bases from V and 1 base from J, with 6 bases in between. This chain's CDR3 is CASSYSARNTGELFF. For the CDR3, the DNA is TGTGCCAGCAGTTACTCGGCCAGGAACACCGGGGAGCTGTTTTTT.

The rearrangement links TRBV18 to TRBJ1-2; D ambiguous. Germline V gives CDR1 KGHSH, CDR2 LQKENI. V lost 6 bases, J lost 0 bases, and 14 bases lay in between. CDR3 length: 15 residues. In DNA, the CDR3 is TGTGCCAGCTCTGAACACCCGCAAGCTAACTATGGCTACACCTTC. It yields the protein CASSEHPQANYGYTF.

V and J are TRBV10-3 and TRBJ2-5; no clear D. From germline, CDR1 is ENHRY and CDR2 SYGVKD. The CDR3 is 13 amino acids. With 0 bases removed from V and 3 bases from J, the gap between germline ends came to 5 bases. CDR3 sequence: CAISESTKETQYF. The CDR3 DNA sequence: TGTGCCATCAGTGAGTCGACAAAAGAGACCCAGTACTTC.

This chain joins TRBV7-3 and TRBJ2-3; 10 bases are shared with TRBD2. The V and J ends lost 4 bases and 5 bases, in that order; junction bases with no gene match: 9. The CDR3 spans 16 residues. CDR1 and CDR2 (germline): SGHTA, FQGTGA. CDR3 bases: TGTGCCAGCAGCTCCCTTAGCGGGGGGTCCGGAGATACGCAGTATTTT. Amino acid sequence: CASSSLSGGSGDTQYF.

The gene calls are TRBV4-2 and TRBJ2-3; possibly TRBD2 for D (6 bases). The CDR3 is 13 amino acids. Germline V gives CDR1 LGHNA, CDR2 YNFKEQ. Trimming stripped 1 base from V and 5 bases from J, with 7 bases between. The CDR3 protein is CASSQVGGDTQYF. The CDR3 bases are TGTGCCAGCAGCCAAGTGGGGGGAGATACGCAGTATTTT.

The gene calls are TRBV5-5 and TRBJ2-1; 8 nucleotides align to TRBD2. With 2 bases clipped from V and 6 bases from J, the junction kept 10 bases outside the gene matches. CDR1 is SGHKS, CDR2 YYEKEE, per germline (reference sequence). The CDR3 is 16 residues long. The CDR3 loop reads CASSFVPGGESNEQFF. The CDR3 DNA is TGTGCCAGCAGCTTTGTGCCGGGGGGGGAGTCCAATGAGCAGTTCTTC.

The chain recombines TRBV2 with TRBJ2-7; 7 nucleotides align to TRBD1. This CDR3 contains 14 residues. Trimming at V came to 2 bases and at J to 4 bases, leaving 5 bases not matched to a gene. Germline CDR1 SNHLY, CDR2 FYNNEI. The CDR3 DNA follows: TGTGCCAGCAGTGAACAGGGGGTCCAGTACGAGCAGTACTTC. It encodes CASSEQGVQYEQYF.

The chain combines TRBV19 with TRBJ1-5; TRBD1 agrees at 9 bases. The germline V gene encodes CDR1 LNHDA and CDR2 SQIVND (reference sequence). The CDR3 loop spans 16 amino acids. The V and J ends lost 0 bases and 11 bases, in that order; junction bases with no gene match: 11. The CDR3 DNA is TGTGCCAGTAGTATAGACGGGACAGGGCTAATCAGGGCCCAGCATTTT. Protein product: CASSIDGTGLIRAQHF. The whole variable domain, filled in from reference TRBV19 and TRBJ1-5, reads DGGITQSPKYLFRKEGQNVTLSCEQNLNHDAMYWYRQDPGQGLRLIYYSQIVNDFQKGDIAEGYSVSREKKESFPLTVTSAQKNPTAFYLCASSIDGTGLIRAQHFGDGTRLSIL.

The chain is built from TRBV6-5 and TRBJ2-7; the D gene is possibly TRBD1 (6 bases). The CDR3 loop spans 16 amino acids. The V and J ends lost 4 bases and 4 bases respectively, with 20 bases between them. From germline, CDR1 is MNHEY and CDR2 SVGAGI. The CDR3 DNA reads as TGTGCCAGCAGTTTTACCAGGACAGAAGCGGCGTACGAGCAGTACTTC. It encodes CASSFTRTEAAYEQYF.

This clone appeared once. V usage is TRBV18 and J usage is TRBJ1-2; D might be TRBD1 (5 bases). With 6 bases removed from V and 4 bases from J, the gap between germline ends came to 24 bases. This CDR3 has 17 amino acids. Germline lookup yields CDR1 KGHSH and CDR2 LQKENI. CDR3 loop: CASSPVAAGKDIYGYTF. The CDR3 coding sequence is TGTGCCAGCTCCCCAGTAGCGGCAGGGAAGGATATCTATGGCTACACCTTC. Based on the CDR3 plus reference TRBV18 and TRBJ1-2, the full variable domain is NAGVMQNPRHLVRRRGQEARLRCSPMKGHSHVYWYRQLPEEGLKFMVYLQKENIIDESGMPKERFSAEFPKEGPSILRIQQVVRGDSAAYFCASSPVAAGKDIYGYTFGSGTRLTVV.

The chain carries TRBV7-2 and TRBJ2-5; 7 bases are shared with TRBD2. V lost 5 bases to trimming and J lost 1 base; unmatched junction nucleotides: 7. The CDR3 has 15 amino acids. CDR1 is SGHTA, CDR2 FQGNSA, per germline. The CDR3: CASSLLWEGQETQYF. The DNA for the CDR3 is TGTGCCAGCAGCCTACTATGGGAGGGCCAAGAGACCCAGTACTTC.

The chain carries TRBV2 and TRBJ2-1; 7 positions match TRBD1. With V trimmed by 6 bases and J by 5 bases, 7 bases remained unmatched. Germline assignment: CDR1 SNHLY and CDR2 FYNNEI. This CDR3 has 14 amino acids. CDR3 sequence reads: CASRPGTADNEQFF. In DNA form, the CDR3 reads TGTGCCAGCAGGCCCGGGACAGCCGACAATGAGCAGTTCTTC.

V usage is TRBV9 and J usage is TRBJ2-7; D gene unclear. V gave up 4 bases and J gave up 3 bases, with 8 bases separating them. This CDR3 is built from 12 residues. Germline V CDR1 and CDR2: SGDLS, YYNGEE. The CDR3 DNA sequence: TGTGCCAGCAGCACTTACAGCTACGAGCAGTACTTC. Residues: CASSTYSYEQYF.

V and J are TRBV9 and TRBJ2-5, with TRBD1 matching over 9 bases. The tail of the sequence fits TRBJ2-7 better, so the J call may be wrong. The CDR3 loop spans 14 amino acids. Per the germline V gene, CDR1 is SGDLS and CDR2 is YYNGEE. CDR3 residues: CASSVGGQGYEQYF. In DNA form, the CDR3 reads TGTGCCAGCAGCGTAGGGGGACAGGGTTACGAGCAGTACTTC.

This chain uses TRBV4-1 with TRBJ2-4, with TRBD1 matching 9 bases. The ends lost 4 bases at V and 6 bases at J; junction bases unmatched: 7. The CDR3 contains 15 residues. The V gene's germline CDR1 is MGHRA and CDR2 YSYEKL. CDR3 protein: CASSRTGGDANIQYF. The CDR3 bases are TGCGCCAGCAGCCGAACAGGGGGCGATGCAAACATTCAGTACTTC.

The chain combines TRBV5-1 with TRBJ2-3; 8 positions agree with TRBD2. V shed 1 base, J shed 5 bases, and the junction held 12 bases outside the gene matches. CDR3 size: 17 residues. Germline CDR1 SGHRS, CDR2 YFSETQ. CDR3 nucleotides: TGCGCCAGCAGCTTGACAGCGGGAGTCACCTGGGGAGATACGCAGTATTTT. This codes for CASSLTAGVTWGDTQYF.